This T cell receptor (beta chain) emerged from a study of metastatic and nonmetastatic thyroid tumors. Study in general: The authors compared repertoires across blood and tumor or nodule tissue from malignant and benign thyroid patients.

From the PCR reads, TCRdb re-called clones with MiXCR. The sample comprises roughly 27,000 clones, 10% to 15% of which are singletons, and approximately 4.9% rests with the top ten. The V and J ends lost 2 bases and 0 bases respectively, with 11 bases between them. The germline CDR1 and CDR2 sequences are MDHEN and SYDVKM. The CDR3 spans 17 residues. Patients had received no treatment of any kind before thyroid surgery. The sample holds many counts of this clone. The sample has other DNA sequences that encode this CDR3 too. The chain combines TRBV28 with TRBJ2-6, with a weak D call TRBD1 (6 bases). Sequencing used blood. The TCR sequence derives from a female donor with papillary thyroid cancer or a benign thyroid nodule (not recorded which). Some clones in this sample may be carry-over from other donors' samples. The chain's CDR3 is CASSLQGSYSGANVLTF. Here the CDR3 DNA reads TGTGCCAGCAGTTTACAGGGGTCCTACTCTGGGGCCAACGTCCTGACTTTC.